Each of the 19 T cell receptor beta chains below was sequenced from the same sample in a study of blood T cell repertoires in COVID-19. TCRdb's copy holds only in-frame clones and misses some; the assay was immunoSEQ multiplex PCR. The data show 160,000 or so clones, approximately 87% seen once. Sequencing was carried out using peripheral blood. The receptors come from a woman in her seventies with COVID-19, enrolled during active disease.

The chain combines TRBV30 with TRBJ1-2; D ambiguous. Deletions cut 4 bases from V and 8 bases from J, with 20 bases between. Germline V lookup: CDR1 GTSNPN, CDR2 SVGIG (reference sequence). The CDR3 length is 14 residues. The CDR3 DNA reads as TGTGCCTGGACTCATTACCCCCCCACGGGAGGCTACACCTTC. This codes for CAWTHYPPTGGYTF.

The chain employs TRBV7-9 and TRBJ1-2; no clear D gene. CDR1 and CDR2 (germline): SEHNR, FQNEAQ (reference sequence). CDR3 length: 15 amino acids. V dropped 4 bases and J dropped 6 bases, with 18 bases sitting between them. CDR3 sequence: CASSSIPGTADGYTF. As DNA, the CDR3 is TGTGCCAGCAGCTCCATACCGGGAACGGCCGATGGCTACACCTTC.

This CDR3 reads CASSSLTQGATEAFF. As DNA, the CDR3 is TGTGCCAGCAGCTCCCTAACACAGGGGGCGACTGAAGCTTTCTTT. V gene TRBV5-4 combines with J gene TRBJ1-1, with TRBD1 matching over 9 bases. Germline V gene sequence: CDR1 SGHNT, CDR2 YYREEE (reference sequence). This CDR3 spans 15 amino acids. The trim removed 3 bases at V and 5 bases at J, leaving 8 bases unmatched.

The chain joins TRBV6-4 to TRBJ2-5; 11 nucleotides match TRBD2. Germline V lookup: CDR1 MRHNA, CDR2 SNTAGT. V lost 7 bases to trimming and J lost 0 bases; unmatched junction nucleotides: 4. The CDR3 runs to 15 residues. The CDR3 region has the DNA TGTGCCAGCAAACCGGGACTAGCGGACCAAGAGACCCAGTACTTC. Translated: CASKPGLADQETQYF.

CDR3 in DNA: TGTGCCAGCAGCCCCCATCTGGGCGAGAACACTGAAGCTTTCTTT. It specifies CASSPHLGENTEAFF. The gene calls are TRBV9 and TRBJ1-1; D unresolved. CDR1 is SGDLS, CDR2 YYNGEE, per germline. V was clipped by 4 bases and J by 1 base, with 14 bases between them. CDR3 length: 15 residues.

The V gene is TRBV30, the J gene TRBJ2-5, with D possibly matching TRBD2 (7 bases). Germline loops: CDR1 GTSNPN, CDR2 SVGIG (reference sequence). V was trimmed by 4 bases and J by 2 bases, leaving 23 bases between them. The CDR3 is made up of 17 amino acids. The DNA for the CDR3 is TGTGCCTGGAATCTAGGAGGGGGGGGCCAGAGGCAAGAGACCCAGTACTTC. This encodes CAWNLGGGGQRQETQYF.

This clone was counted only a few times. The DNA of the CDR3 is TGTGCCAGCAGCGGGAACGGCCGCGGCTGGGAAAAACTGTTTTTT. Residues: CASSGNGRGWEKLFF. The chain recombines TRBV9 with TRBJ1-4; D gene uncertain. Germline V gives CDR1 SGDLS, CDR2 YYNGEE. The CDR3 totals 15 residues. The germline V and J ends were trimmed by 3 bases and 8 bases, with 17 bases remaining between them.

The chain links TRBV7-9 to TRBJ2-2, with a weak D call TRBD1 (6 bases). Germline-derived CDR1 and CDR2 are SEHNR and FQNEAQ (reference sequence). V dropped 4 bases and J dropped 4 bases, with 7 bases sitting between them. This CDR3 has 13 amino acids. In nucleotides, the CDR3 is TGTGCCAGCAGCTCGGACAGCACCGGGGAGCTGTTTTTT. Its translation is CASSSDSTGELFF.

V gene TRBV2 combines with J gene TRBJ2-3, with 12 nucleotides matching TRBD2. V shed 4 bases, J shed 1 base, and the junction held 3 bases outside the gene matches. This CDR3 region has 16 residues. In germline, CDR1 is SNHLY, CDR2 FYNNEI. CDR3 in amino acids: CASSGRLAGGTDTQYF. In DNA, the CDR3 is TGTGCCAGCAGTGGCCGACTAGCGGGGGGCACAGATACGCAGTATTTT.

V and J are TRBV6-1 and TRBJ1-1; tentative D call: TRBD1 (6 bases). Germline V gene lookup returns CDR1 MNHNS and CDR2 SASEGT. V was clipped by 3 bases and J by 7 bases, with 15 bases between them. This CDR3 has 14 residues. For the CDR3, the DNA is TGTGCCAGCAGTGATGGACAGAGCGCCTTTGAAGCTTTCTTT. Amino acids: CASSDGQSAFEAFF.

The CDR3 DNA sequence: TGTGCCAGCAGTTACTCGAGACAGGGGAGCACTGAAGCTTTCTTT. As protein: CASSYSRQGSTEAFF. The chain employs TRBV6-6 and TRBJ1-1, with 8 bases matching TRBD1. The ends lost 0 bases at V and 4 bases at J; junction bases unmatched: 4. Germline CDR1 MNHNY, CDR2 SVGAGI (reference sequence). The CDR3 covers 15 residues.

The V call is TRBV15, the J call TRBJ1-2, with TRBD1 identical over 7 bases. With 0 bases clipped from V and 8 bases from J, the junction kept 9 bases outside the gene matches. The CDR3 covers 15 residues. CDR1 is LNHNV, CDR2 YYDKDF, per germline (reference sequence). CDR3 region: CATSRDRGPINGYTF. CDR3 bases: TGTGCCACCAGCAGAGATAGGGGGCCCATTAACGGCTACACCTTC.

The chain couples TRBV2 to TRBJ1-2, with TRBD1 identical over 9 bases. The CDR3 length is 14 residues. Germline-derived CDR1 and CDR2 are SNHLY and FYNNEI. V shed 6 bases and J 6 bases; nucleotides not matched to a gene: 8. CDR3 bases: TGTGCCAGCAGGGGACAGGGACTTGGGGATGGCTACACCTTC. It is translated as CASRGQGLGDGYTF.

V usage is TRBV7-9 and J usage is TRBJ1-2; D perhaps matches TRBD1 (6 bases). This CDR3 region has 14 residues. V dropped 6 bases and J dropped 6 bases, with 17 bases sitting between them. Germline values: CDR1 SEHNR, CDR2 FQNEAQ (reference sequence). The CDR3 nucleotides are TGTGCCAGCAGTCGGGCCAGGGGTCATGATGGCTACACCTTC. Residues: CASSRARGHDGYTF.

This clone turned up a few times. The chain is built from TRBV5-6 and TRBJ1-2; TRBD1 is a possible D gene (6 bases). Trimming stripped 1 base from V and 4 bases from J, with 14 bases between. Germline V gene sequence: CDR1 SGHDT, CDR2 YYEEEE. The CDR3 sequence is 15 residues long. The CDR3 is CASSLRGGYGYGYTF. CDR3 nucleotide sequence: TGTGCCAGCAGCTTGAGGGGGGGTTATGGCTATGGCTACACCTTC.

The chain has TRBV16 and TRBJ2-2; maybe TRBD2 (5 bases). Trimming stripped 4 bases from V and 0 bases from J, with 15 bases between. The CDR3 has 17 residues. Germline lookup yields CDR1 KGHSY and CDR2 FQNENV. The CDR3 DNA reads as TGTGCCAGCAGCCCGACCCCCAGGCGGGCGAACACCGGGGAGCTGTTTTTT. Protein product: CASSPTPRRANTGELFF.

The J gene is TRBJ2-7, the V gene TRBV6-2 or TRBV6-3; TRBD1 matches at 7 bases. The CDR3 has 14 residues. The J segment lost 5 bases and the V segment lost 7 bases, leaving 11 bases of the junction unmatched. Germline V gene data show CDR1 as MNHEY and CDR2 as SVGEGT. CDR3 amino acids: CASTPRDRGDEQYF. The CDR3 nucleotides read TGTGCCAGCACCCCTCGGGACAGAGGGGACGAGCAGTACTTC.

V gene TRBV2 combines with J gene TRBJ1-1; a weak D match, TRBD1 (5 bases). CDR3 length: 13 residues. The V end lost 10 bases, the J end lost 1 base, and 13 bases lay between the germline ends. Per the germline V gene, CDR1 is SNHLY and CDR2 is FYNNEI. The CDR3 spells CATTQARNTEAFF. The CDR3 coding sequence is TGTGCCACCACACAGGCGCGGAACACTGAAGCTTTCTTT.

The rearrangement uses TRBV4-1 and TRBJ1-5; 9 bases fit TRBD1. CDR1 is MGHRA and CDR2 is YSYEKL in the germline V gene. The CDR3 spans 15 residues. The V and J ends lost 2 bases and 7 bases, in that order; junction bases with no gene match: 6. CDR3 DNA: TGCGCCAGCAGCCAAATGACAGGGGGACGGCAGCCCCAGCATTTT. This gives the protein CASSQMTGGRQPQHF.